This T cell receptor beta chain is from a study of cytomegalovirus exposure and HLA in healthy donors. Whole-study results and caveats: The authors later linked a missense DCLRE1C variant to TCR beta V- and J-gene trimming.

Points on this clone: The target antigen is unknown.

Trimming removed 2 bases at V and 4 bases at J, with 9 bases between. CDR3 length: 14 residues. Germline V CDR1 and CDR2: MNHEY, SVGAGI. PCR involved 60 Vbeta and 13 Jbeta primers. TCRdb keeps only in-frame clones here, not all; method: immunoSEQ multiplex PCR. The sample carries fewer than 250,000 clones, 82% recorded once. Healthy donors of bone marrow made up the group. The genes are TRBV6-5 and TRBJ2-1; no reliable D call. This TCR was sampled from a man between 40 and 49 years old in good health and CMV-seropositive. Sequenced: PBMCs. This chain's CDR3 is CASSYSTAYNEQFF. Here the CDR3 DNA reads TGTGCCAGCAGTTACAGCACTGCATACAATGAGCAGTTCTTC.